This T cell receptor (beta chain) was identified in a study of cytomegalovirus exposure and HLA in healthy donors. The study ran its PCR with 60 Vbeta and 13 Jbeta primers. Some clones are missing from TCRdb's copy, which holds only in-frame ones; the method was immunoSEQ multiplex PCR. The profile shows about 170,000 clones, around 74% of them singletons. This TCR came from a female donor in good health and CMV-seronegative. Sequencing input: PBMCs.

The DNA for the CDR3 is TGCGCCAGCAGCCAACTAGCAATTTTGTTTGACAATGAGCAGTTCTTC. It encodes CASSQLAILFDNEQFF. The chain has TRBV4-1 and TRBJ2-1; TRBD2 might be the D (5 bases). Between the trimmed V and J ends, which lost 2 bases and 5 bases, there was a span of 16 bases. CDR1 and CDR2 from the germline V gene are MGHRA and YSYEKL. There are 16 residues in the CDR3.